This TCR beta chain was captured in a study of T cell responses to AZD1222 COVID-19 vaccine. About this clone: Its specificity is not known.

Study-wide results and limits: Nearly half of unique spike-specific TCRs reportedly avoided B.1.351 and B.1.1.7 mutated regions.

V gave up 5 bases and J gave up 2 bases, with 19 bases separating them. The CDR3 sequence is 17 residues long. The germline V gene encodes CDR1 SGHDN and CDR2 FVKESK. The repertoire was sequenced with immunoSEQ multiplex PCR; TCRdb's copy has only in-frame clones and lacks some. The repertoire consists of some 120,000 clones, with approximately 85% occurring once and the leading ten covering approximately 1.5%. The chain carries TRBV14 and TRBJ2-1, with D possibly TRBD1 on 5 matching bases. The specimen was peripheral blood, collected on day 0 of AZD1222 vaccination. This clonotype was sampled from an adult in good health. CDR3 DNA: TGTGCCAGCAGCATTACAAGGGGTCTATCACCCTACAATGAGCAGTTCTTC. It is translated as CASSITRGLSPYNEQFF.